One and the same sample provided the 11 T cell receptor beta chains below, sequenced in a study of vaccination and CD4 T cells after COVID-19. No antigen has been assigned to these receptors. The treatment: roughly 10-day PBMC culture with coronavirus spike peptide pools or control peptides (ViraFEST assay). The Oncomine TCR Beta short-read assay was applied to DNA of cultured CD4+ T cells. TCRdb re-called the PCR reads through MiXCR, storing one row per CDR3 protein. Of over 20,000 distinct CDR3 sequences listed, under 55% are singletons. The sequenced material came from CD4+ T cells from blood, cultured in vitro. These receptors were taken from a human donor who had recovered from COVID-19.

The rearrangement links TRBV6-5 to TRBJ2-5; D could derive from TRBD1 or TRBD2 (7 bases each). Germline V lookup: CDR1 MNHEY, CDR2 SVGAGI. V was cut by 0 bases and J by 5 bases, with 13 bases left in between. The CDR3 covers 15 residues. CDR3 sequence (DNA): TGTGCCAGCAGTTACTCCAGGGGGGGTGGGGAGACCCAGTACTTC. Translated, it gives CASSYSRGGGETQYF.

This chain connects TRBV7-8 to TRBJ1-4; TRBD1 is a possible D gene (6 bases). V was pared by 2 bases and J by 5 bases, with 9 bases between. The CDR3 sequence is 14 residues long. CDR1 and CDR2 (germline): SGHVS, FQNEAQ. The CDR3 DNA follows: TGTGCCAGCAGCTTAAGACAGGAGAATGAAAAACTGTTTTTT. It is translated as CASSLRQENEKLFF.

This clonotype was seen more than once but under ten times. This chain links TRBV6-5 with TRBJ1-2, with 7 bases that match TRBD1. Germline V CDR1 and CDR2: MNHEY, SVGAGI. This CDR3 has 14 amino acids. The J segment lost 4 bases and the V segment lost 2 bases, leaving 4 bases of the junction unmatched. The DNA for the CDR3 is TGTGCCAGCAGTTACGGCCAGGGGGTCTATGGCTACACCTTC. This gives the protein CASSYGQGVYGYTF.

The J gene is TRBJ1-6, the V gene TRBV10-3, with 9 bases lining up with TRBD1. This CDR3 contains 16 residues. Germline CDR1 reads ENHRY; CDR2 reads SYGVKD. With 2 bases clipped from V and 9 bases from J, the junction kept 8 bases outside the gene matches. The chain's CDR3 is CAISEGLGTGSSPLHF. In nucleotides, the CDR3 is TGTGCCATCAGTGAGGGACTAGGGACAGGGTCTTCACCCCTCCACTTT.

V is TRBV6-1 and J is TRBJ2-1, with TRBD2 as a possible D gene (7 bases). The germline V and J ends were trimmed by 6 bases and 0 bases, with 15 bases remaining between them. This CDR3 is 16 amino acids long. Germline values: CDR1 MNHNS, CDR2 SASEGT. The CDR3, as DNA: TGTGCCAGCAGCCCGAGGGGGAGGGCCTCCTACAATGAGCAGTTCTTC. It codes for CASSPRGRASYNEQFF.

The J gene is TRBJ2-3, the V gene TRBV7-2, with D possibly being TRBD2 (6 bases). V lost 3 bases to trimming and J lost 0 bases, with 10 bases between them. CDR3 size: 15 residues. The germline V gene encodes CDR1 SGHTA and CDR2 FQGNSA. CDR3 bases: TGTGCCAGCAGCTTTTCGGAGGGAAGCACAGATACGCAGTATTTT. Translation: CASSFSEGSTDTQYF.

The chain combines TRBV20-1 with TRBJ2-1; 7 bases are a match to TRBD2. The germline V gene has CDR1 DFQATT and CDR2 SNEGSKA (reference sequence). The CDR3 loop spans 16 amino acids. The J segment lost 2 bases and the V segment lost 0 bases, leaving 7 bases of the junction unmatched. CDR3 sequence (DNA): TGCAGTGCTAGAGATAGGCGGGAGCCCACCTACAATGAGCAGTTCTTC. Translating gives CSARDRREPTYNEQFF.

DNA for the CDR3: TGTGCCAGTAGACGACAGGGGGCTGGTGCTAATGAAAAACTGTTTTTT. It translates to CASRRQGAGANEKLFF. The genes are TRBV19 and TRBJ1-4, with 10 nucleotides matching TRBD1. The CDR3 covers 16 residues. J gave up 3 bases and V 6 bases, and 7 bases lay outside the gene matches. Per the germline V gene, CDR1 is LNHDA and CDR2 is SQIVND (reference sequence). Full variable domain (outside the CDR3, taken from reference TRBV19 and TRBJ1-4): DGGITQSPKYLFRKEGQNVTLSCEQNLNHDAMYWYRQDPGQGLRLIYYSQIVNDFQKGDIAEGYSVSREKKESFPLTVTSAQKNPTAFYLCASRRQGAGANEKLFFGSGTQLSVL.

CDR3 sequence: CASHNLGMRGENIQYF. In nucleotides, the CDR3 is TGTGCCAGCCACAATTTGGGGATGAGGGGGGAAAACATTCAGTACTTC. The chain employs TRBV6-2 or TRBV6-3 and TRBJ2-4; D possibly matches TRBD1 or TRBD2 (6 bases each). From germline, CDR1 is MNHEY and CDR2 SVGEGT. The germline V and J ends were trimmed by 8 bases and 5 bases, with 22 bases remaining between them. The CDR3 sequence is 16 residues long.

This rearrangement joins TRBV6-1 to TRBJ1-1; 7 bases match TRBD1. Germline V CDR1 and CDR2: MNHNS, SASEGT. CDR3 length: 12 amino acids. The V gene end was trimmed by 3 bases and the J gene end by 9 bases; junction bases not matched to a gene: 4. CDR3 nucleotide sequence: TGTGCCAGCAGTGAGACAGGGCTGAAAGCTTTCTTT. Translation gives CASSETGLKAFF.

This chain uses TRBV7-3 with TRBJ2-7; no clear D gene. CDR1 and CDR2 from the germline V gene are SGHTA and FQGTGA. Trimming removed 5 bases at V and 4 bases at J, with 12 bases between. This CDR3 has 13 amino acids. CDR3 sequence: CASSPTTGYEQYF. DNA of the CDR3: TGTGCCAGCAGCCCGACCACCGGTTACGAGCAGTACTTC.